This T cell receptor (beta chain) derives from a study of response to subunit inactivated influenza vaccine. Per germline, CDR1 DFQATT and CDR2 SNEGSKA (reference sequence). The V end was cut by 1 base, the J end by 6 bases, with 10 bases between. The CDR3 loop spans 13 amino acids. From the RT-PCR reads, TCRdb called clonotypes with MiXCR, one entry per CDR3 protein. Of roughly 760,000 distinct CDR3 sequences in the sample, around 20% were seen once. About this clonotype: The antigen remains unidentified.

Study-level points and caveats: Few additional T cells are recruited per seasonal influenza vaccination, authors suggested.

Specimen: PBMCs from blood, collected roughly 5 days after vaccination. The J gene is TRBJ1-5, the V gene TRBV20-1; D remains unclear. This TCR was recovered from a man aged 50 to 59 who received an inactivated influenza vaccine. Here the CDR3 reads CSARGAQGQPQHF. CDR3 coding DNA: TGCAGTGCTAGAGGCGCCCAAGGTCAGCCCCAGCATTTT.